These 16 T cell receptor beta chains share one sample of origin, sequenced in a study of beta chain features in type 1 diabetes. These receptors' targets are unknown. Sequenced material consisted of expressed TCRB transcripts (all of the isolated RNA was reverse transcribed). TCRdb keeps only in-frame clones here, not all; method: immunoSEQ multiplex PCR. Among hundreds of thousands of clones listed, more than 12% were seen once. Study results and caveats: Moderate yet significant TCRB CDR3 shortening was seen in Type 1 diabetes patients in all four CD4+ subsets.

The sequencing sample was made of naive CD4+ T cells from blood. The origin of the receptors is a young man with type 1 diabetes.

There are a few counts of this clone. This sequence joins TRBV4-2 and TRBJ1-2, with D hard to call. The CDR3 extends over 13 amino acids. The V and J ends lost 4 bases and 7 bases respectively, with 13 bases between them. Germline V lookup: CDR1 LGHNA, CDR2 YNFKEQ. The DNA for the CDR3 is TGTGCCAGCAGCCCAAGGGTCGGCGGTGGCTACACCTTC. It encodes CASSPRVGGGYTF.

V and J are TRBV5-1 and TRBJ2-3; D remains ambiguous. The CDR3 runs 12 residues. In germline, CDR1 is SGHRS, CDR2 YFSETQ. V was clipped by 0 bases and J by 6 bases, with 5 bases between them. Here the CDR3 reads CASSLAQDTQYF. The DNA for the CDR3 is TGCGCCAGCAGCTTGGCCCAGGATACGCAGTATTTT.

This clone was found a few times. This rearrangement joins TRBV27 to TRBJ2-1; D is ambiguous. The V and J ends lost 3 bases and 5 bases respectively, with 8 bases between them. The CDR3 is 13 residues long. Germline V gene lookup returns CDR1 MNHEY and CDR2 SMNVEV (reference sequence). The CDR3 sequence is CASSFRTDNEQFF. DNA for the CDR3: TGTGCCAGCAGTTTCAGGACCGACAATGAGCAGTTCTTC.

This clone was observed a handful of times. This sequence joins TRBV18 and TRBJ2-3; 8 bases map to TRBD1. The germline gives CDR1 KGHSH, CDR2 LQKENI. J lost 2 bases, V lost 3 bases, and 7 bases had no gene match. The length of the CDR3 is 16 residues. The CDR3: CASSPAGGTTTDTQYF. As DNA, the CDR3 is TGTGCCAGCTCACCGGCAGGGGGCACCACCACAGATACGCAGTATTTT.

This chain links TRBV15 with TRBJ2-7; possibly TRBD2 for D (6 bases). Trimming took 8 bases from V and 0 from J, leaving 8 bases between them. The CDR3 is made up of 12 amino acids. Germline V CDR1 and CDR2: LNHNV, YYDKDF (reference sequence). CDR3 DNA: TGTGCCACCGCGGGAAGCTCCTACGAGCAGTACTTC. Protein sequence: CATAGSSYEQYF.

This clone has more than one count but fewer than ten. The chain is built from TRBV4-3 and TRBJ2-7; tentatively, D is TRBD2 (5 bases). This CDR3 is 15 amino acids long. With 1 base removed from V and 4 bases from J, the gap between germline ends came to 14 bases. CDR1 and CDR2 (germline): LGHNA, YSLEER. CDR3 nucleotides: TGCGCCAGCAGCCAAGGCAATAGCGCGACTTACGAGCAGTACTTC. This codes for CASSQGNSATYEQYF.

This clone has only a few counts. The chain combines TRBV9 with TRBJ1-4; D is possibly TRBD1 (5 bases). V lost 4 bases and J lost 8, with 12 bases in between. The CDR3 is 13 residues long. Germline CDR1 SGDLS, CDR2 YYNGEE. The DNA of the CDR3 is TGTGCCAGCAGCCGCCACGAGGGGGAAAAACTGTTTTTT. Translation: CASSRHEGEKLFF.

The chain carries TRBV7-2 and TRBJ1-1; D is undetermined. There are 13 residues in the CDR3. Germline V lookup: CDR1 SGHTA, CDR2 FQGNSA. V lost 5 bases and J lost 9, with 16 bases in between. The CDR3 DNA is TGTGCCAGCAGCCCCCGGCTTCCCTCTAAAGCTTTCTTT. It specifies CASSPRLPSKAFF. Full variable domain (outside the CDR3, taken from reference TRBV7-2 and TRBJ1-1): GAGVSQSPSNKVTEKGKDVELRCDPISGHTALYWYRQSLGQGLEFLIYFQGNSAPDKSGLPSDRFSAERTGGSVSTLTIQRTQQEDSAVYLCASSPRLPSKAFFGQGTRLTVV.

The chain employs TRBV6-5 and TRBJ2-1; 12 bases are a match to TRBD2. CDR1 and CDR2 from the germline V gene are MNHEY and SVGAGI. V was clipped by 1 base and J by 9 bases; unmatched bases: 7. This CDR3 is built from 16 residues. CDR3: CASSYLRTSGAVEQFF. CDR3 DNA: TGTGCCAGCAGTTACTTGCGGACTAGCGGGGCTGTTGAGCAGTTCTTC.

This clone has a handful of counts. The chain uses TRBV30 and TRBJ2-5; D is possibly TRBD1 or TRBD2 (5 bases each). This CDR3 has 10 residues. With 8 bases removed from V and 5 bases from J, the gap between germline ends came to 9 bases. Per germline, CDR1 GTSNPN and CDR2 SVGIG (reference sequence). The CDR3 DNA reads as TGTGCCGGCTGGGGGGAGACCCAGTACTTC. It yields the protein CAGWGETQYF.

The chain is built from TRBV30 and TRBJ2-1, with a possible D match to TRBD2 (6 bases). The V end lost 2 bases, the J end lost 8 bases, and 19 bases lay between the germline ends. CDR1 is GTSNPN, CDR2 SVGIG, per germline (reference sequence). This CDR3 spans 15 amino acids. The CDR3 region has the DNA TGTGCCTGGAGTATTAACCTCGGGGGTTCCCATGAGCAGTTCTTC. Translation gives CAWSINLGGSHEQFF. Full variable domain (rest looked up from reference TRBV30 and TRBJ2-1): SQTIHQWPATLVQPVGSPLSLECTVEGTSNPNLYWYRQAAGRGLQLLFYSVGIGQISSEVPQNLSASRPQDRQFILSSKKLLLSDSGFYLCAWSINLGGSHEQFFGPGTRLTVL.

V gene TRBV6-5 combines with J gene TRBJ2-7, with 9 bases aligning to TRBD1. J lost 0 bases, V lost 0 bases, and 3 bases had no gene match. The CDR3 loop spans 16 amino acids. Looked up from germline, CDR1 is MNHEY and CDR2 is SVGAGI. This CDR3 reads CASSYSGTGSSYEQYF. The CDR3 nucleotides read TGTGCCAGCAGTTACTCGGGGACAGGGAGCTCCTACGAGCAGTACTTC.

The CDR3 here is CASIPGHAGSQHF. The CDR3 bases are TGTGCCAGCATTCCGGGACATGCCGGATCCCAGCATTTT. V gene TRBV6-1 combines with J gene TRBJ1-5; tentative D call: TRBD1 (6 bases). V was shortened by 7 bases and J by 11 bases, with 18 bases between the two germline ends. The CDR3 runs to 13 residues. Germline CDR1 reads MNHNS; CDR2 reads SASEGT.

This sequence joins TRBV11-2 and TRBJ2-7; D gene ambiguous. The V end lost 1 base, the J end lost 7 bases, and 20 bases lay between the germline ends. The germline gives CDR1 SGHAT, CDR2 FQNNGV. The CDR3 loop spans 16 amino acids. DNA of the CDR3: TGTGCCAGCAGCTTAGGTGGGATGCGCCTTGCTATGGAGCAGTACTTC. It is translated as CASSLGGMRLAMEQYF. The full variable domain, with the rest looked up from reference TRBV11-2 and TRBJ2-7, is EAGVAQSPRYKIIEKRQSVAFWCNPISGHATLYWYQQILGQGPKLLIQFQNNGVVDDSQLPKDRFSAERLKGVDSTLKIQPAKLEDSAVYLCASSLGGMRLAMEQYFGPGTRLTVT.

This clone was picked up a small number of times. V and J are TRBV11-2 and TRBJ2-1; D is undetermined. The V gene lost 10 bases and the J gene lost 10 bases, with 14 bases spanning the gap. Germline V gene data show CDR1 as SGHAT and CDR2 as FQNNGV. The CDR3 loop spans 11 amino acids. DNA for the CDR3: TGTGCCACCTGGAAAGGGTTCGAGCAGTTCTTC. Amino acid sequence: CATWKGFEQFF.

J is TRBJ1-2 and V is TRBV19; D gene uncertain. Germline V lookup: CDR1 LNHDA, CDR2 SQIVND (reference sequence). CDR3 length: 10 amino acids. Trimming took 8 bases from V and 3 from J, leaving 4 bases between them. Here the CDR3 reads CASGDYGYTF. CDR3 bases: TGTGCCAGTGGGGACTATGGCTACACCTTC.